This T cell receptor beta chain comes out of a study of blood T cell repertoires in COVID-19 (dated by TCRdb to 2018 to 2020). Looking at the study overall: Collaborator samples came from the United States, Italy and Spain and covered acute and convalescent phases of COVID-19. Deeply sampled blood TCRbeta repertoires from subjects exposed to, actively infected with, or recovered from COVID-19 were included in the dataset. The repertoires were made available in a free public database intended to serve as a resource for research on the immune response to SARS-CoV-2. Where available, HLA class I and class II types were obtained from metadata supplied by the sample provider rather than from assay-based typing. The samples were drawn from two sources: the first 160 participants of the ongoing ImmuneRACE study, and 1,000 to 1,500 subjects contributed by 6 global collaborators. The material from the prospective study consisted of cDNA or gDNA derived from T cells, B-cell-depleted T cells, or PBMCs. The sample metadata nearly always contained a de-identified subject ID, COVID-19 status, age in years and sex. Broader findings and caveats from the paper: The amount of clinical and demographic metadata varied by source and participant and was provided uncurated.

The CDR3, from cysteine to phenylalanine, totals 14 residues. CDR3 DNA only is kept here, 42 bases in frame from base 1. The germline V gene sets CDR1 to SGDLS and CDR2 to YYNGEE. V was cut back by 2 bases and J by 0 bases, leaving a gap of 8 bases between them. Whole blood was collected in K2EDTA tubes by collaborating institutions according to the institutions' own protocols. For TCRbeta analysis, collaborators shipped samples as frozen whole blood, isolated PBMCs, or DNA extracted from either of those sample types. The immunoSEQ Assay, a bias-controlled multiplex PCR, was used to amplify TCRbeta CDR3 regions from genomic DNA. In the original analysis: Within the assay, amplification of reference gene primers was used to estimate how many nucleated cells each sample contained. To quantify the absolute abundance of each unique TCRbeta CDR3 rearrangement, sequence reads were collapsed and filtered. Productive Simpson clonality was computed per sample as the square root of Simpson's diversity index over productive rearrangements. Entries here come from immuneACCESS through TCRdb and include only in-frame sequences with V and J called. Some clones fail to appear in such tables; in the studies checked, an unresolved V gene covers under half of the shortfall, and the cause of the remainder is unknown. From that table come the V and J calls and clone size; the DNA was used to work out D and trimming. Present in this sample are some 70,000 clones, over 80% of which were seen just once. Approximately 8% of the sample belongs to the ten largest clones.

As for this clone: Its specific antigen is unknown. Within one base of it there is no much larger clone, and no base qualities were kept.

This chain is built from TRBV9 and TRBJ1-1, and the D gene may be TRBD1, 5 bases matching. The source of this sequence is a man between 50 and 59 years old with active COVID-19. Material: peripheral blood. The CDR3 reads as follows: CASSVGGVNTEAFF. At the DNA level, the sequence is TGTGCCAGCAGCGTGGGAGGGGTGAACACTGAAGCTTTCTTT.